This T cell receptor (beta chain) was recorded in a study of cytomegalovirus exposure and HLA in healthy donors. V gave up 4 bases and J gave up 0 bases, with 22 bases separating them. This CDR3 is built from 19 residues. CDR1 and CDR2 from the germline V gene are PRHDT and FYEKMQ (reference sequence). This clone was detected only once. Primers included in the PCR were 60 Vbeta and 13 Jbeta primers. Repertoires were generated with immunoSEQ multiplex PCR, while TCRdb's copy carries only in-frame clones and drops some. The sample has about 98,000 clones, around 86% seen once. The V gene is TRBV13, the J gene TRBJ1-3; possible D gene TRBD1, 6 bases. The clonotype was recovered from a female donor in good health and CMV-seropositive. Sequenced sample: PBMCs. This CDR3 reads CASSSPNAQGLYSGNTIYF. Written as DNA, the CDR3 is TGTGCCAGCAGCTCCCCCAATGCCCAGGGGTTATACTCTGGAAACACCATATATTTT.